A selection of T cell receptor beta chains follows, all from one sample in a study of blood T cell repertoires in COVID-19. This table comes from immunoSEQ multiplex PCR, and its TCRdb copy is limited to in-frame clones, with some not included. The data contain 200,000 to 250,000 clones, 86% of them singletons. The sequenced sample was PBMCs or T cells enriched from blood (not recorded which). The receptor source for this set is a woman aged 45 to 65 in a cohort exposed to, infected with or recovered from COVID-19 (not recorded which). The CDR3 runs from the conserved cysteine through the conserved F or W. D genes are given only for firm matches. Size is omitted from some rows. Given values are once, few, many or a class for expanded clones.

D gene: TRBD1; V gene: TRBV5-4; J gene: TRBJ1-1; clone size: NA; CDR3 DNA: TGTGCCAGCAGCTTGGGTGGACAGGGTGGCACTGAAGCTTTCTTT; CDR3 protein: CASSLGGQGGTEAFF
D gene: TRBD1; V gene: TRBV5-5; J gene: TRBJ2-1; clone size: NA; CDR3 DNA: TGTGCCAGCAGCTTGGGCCCCGGGACAGGGGGGGGTGAGCAGTTCTTC; CDR3 protein: CASSLGPGTGGGEQFF
D gene: NA; V gene: TRBV12-5; J gene: TRBJ1-1; clone size: NA; CDR3 DNA: TGTGCTAGTGGTTTGGCCACGGGGGTCGCGGGTCCTGATTTT; CDR3 protein: CASGLATGVAGPDF
D gene: TRBD2; V gene: TRBV2; J gene: TRBJ2-3; clone size: NA; CDR3 DNA: TGTGCCAGCAGTGAAGGACGGGGGGGGCGTTCCACGCAGTATTTT; CDR3 protein: CASSEGRGGRSTQYF
D gene: TRBD1; V gene: TRBV18; J gene: TRBJ2-5; clone size: NA; CDR3 DNA: TGTGCCAGCTCCCGGGACAGGGTAGAGACCCAGTACTTC; CDR3 protein: CASSRDRVETQYF
D gene: TRBD1; V gene: TRBV7-2; J gene: TRBJ1-4; clone size: NA; CDR3 DNA: TGTGCCAGCAGACGGGACAGGGTCGAGAATGAAAAACTGTTTTTT; CDR3 protein: CASRRDRVENEKLFF
D gene: NA; V gene: TRBV29-1; J gene: TRBJ1-1; clone size: NA; CDR3 DNA: TGCAGCGTCCGGGTCGACAGAGCCCTTGAAGCTTTCTTT; CDR3 protein: CSVRVDRALEAFF
D gene: TRBD1; V gene: TRBV5-1; J gene: TRBJ1-5; clone size: NA; CDR3 DNA: TGCGCCAGCAGCTTGGGGGACAGAAATCAGCCCCAGCATTTT; CDR3 protein: CASSLGDRNQPQHF
D gene: NA; V gene: TRBV19; J gene: TRBJ1-2; clone size: once; CDR3 DNA: TGTGCCAGTAGTATACGTGACAGCACGGCGGACTATGGCTACACCTTC; CDR3 protein: CASSIRDSTADYGYTF
D gene: TRBD1; V gene: TRBV5-6; J gene: TRBJ2-3; clone size: NA; CDR3 DNA: TGTGCCAGCAGCCCCCGGACAGGGGGAGATACGCAGTATTTT; CDR3 protein: CASSPRTGGDTQYF